This T cell receptor beta chain emerged from a study of cytomegalovirus exposure and HLA in healthy donors. Repertoires were generated with immunoSEQ multiplex PCR, while TCRdb's copy carries only in-frame clones and drops some. The top ten hold approximately 1.1% of the sample, which has about 330,000 clones, 75% to 90% seen once. With respect to this clone: Its specificity is unknown.

Whole-study results and caveats: CMV antigen specificity of three CMV-associated chains was confirmed in vitro.

Material for sequencing was PBMCs. The receptor was derived from a woman under 40 in good health and CMV-seropositive.

Here the CDR3 reads CASSSPGTSDSEFF. In nucleotides, the CDR3 is TGTGCCAGCAGCTCCCCCGGGACTAGCGACTCGGAGTTCTTC. The rearrangement joins TRBV7-6 to TRBJ2-1, with 10 bases aligning to TRBD2. V trimming: 4 bases; J trimming: 14 bases; junction bases outside the gene matches: 11. This CDR3 comprises 14 residues. Per germline, CDR1 SGHVS and CDR2 FNYEAQ.